Sequencing of this TCR beta chain was carried out in a study of spatial heterogeneity in lung cancer. Overall study: The study consistently detected more beta-chain than alpha-chain sequences. Raw reads contained each unique TCR and UMI combination more than ten times on average.

Time point given: sample taken at primary tumor resection. Researchers sequenced whole RNA taken from tumor, nontumor lung or frozen PBMC without sorting. There were 65 or so donors, all of them untreated patients with early-stage non-small cell lung cancer. The CDR3 totals 14 residues. The germline gives CDR1 LNHDA, CDR2 SQIVND (reference sequence). J was trimmed by 5 bases and V by 7 bases; bases with no gene match: 9. A few counts support this clonotype. Its specificity is unknown. TCRdb analysed the 5' RACE reads with MiXCR anew, one entry per CDR3 protein. The sample has tens of thousands of distinct CDR3 sequences, 7.5% to 8.5% seen once. Study findings and constraints: Blood showed ubiquitous tumor TCRs more often at resection than at routine follow-up.

The TCR comes from a female donor with early-stage non-small cell lung cancer. The chain links TRBV19 to TRBJ2-7; 9 nucleotides line up with TRBD1. This specimen was PBMCs, taken at surgery. In DNA form, the CDR3 reads TGTGCCAGTAAACCCGGGACAGGGATGAACGAGCAGTACTTC. Translating it yields CASKPGTGMNEQYF.